This TCR beta chain was captured in a study of a mutant IDH1 vaccine in newly diagnosed glioma. V was pared by 0 bases and J by 0 bases, with 6 bases between. The CDR3 covers 14 residues. The germline gives CDR1 MNHNS, CDR2 SASEGT. Time point here: week 11, during vaccination. Alongside topical imiquimod, each dose of vaccine comprised 300 ug of mutant IDH1 20-mer peptide. Each donor presented with a new WHO grade 3 or 4 astrocytoma that tested IDH1-mutant and showed ATRX loss. To note about this clone: The antigen remains unidentified.

The method was immunoSEQ multiplex PCR; TCRdb's version includes in-frame clones alone and lacks a portion of them. The table lists some 23,000 clones, around 70% of them singletons. The chain recombines TRBV6-1 with TRBJ2-7, with D unresolved. The starting material was peripheral blood mononuclear cells (PBMCs), obtained from a glioma patient whose treatment included an IDH1 peptide vaccine. The source is a man aged 18 to 29 with glioma. Some clones in this sample may be carry-over from other donors' samples. The CDR3 DNA sequence: TGTGCCAGCAGTGAAGCCTTAGTCTCCTACGAGCAGTACTTC. This translates into CASSEALVSYEQYF.